The following is a T cell receptor (beta chain) sequence with its context. Its antigen is still unknown. Per-base quality was not reported, and no clone a single base away is much larger than it. The data were taken from a study of blood T cell repertoires in COVID-19 (dated by TCRdb to about 2020). General notes on the study: The collaborator samples originated in the United States, Italy and Spain and spanned the acute and convalescent phases of COVID-19. The repertoires were made available in a free public database intended to serve as a resource for research on the immune response to SARS-CoV-2. Where available, HLA class I and class II types were obtained from metadata supplied by the sample provider rather than from assay-based typing. Subjects who had been exposed to COVID-19, were actively infected with it, or had recovered from it provided the deeply sampled blood TCRbeta repertoires that made up the dataset. Samples came from the ongoing ImmuneRACE study (first 160 participants) plus 1,254 subjects from 6 global collaborators. The sample metadata nearly always contained a de-identified subject ID, COVID-19 status, age in years and sex. The material from the prospective study consisted of cDNA or gDNA derived from T cells, B-cell-depleted T cells, or PBMCs.

The CDR3 runs 14 residues from the cysteine to the phenylalanine. Only the CDR3 DNA stays, 42 bases, in frame from base 1. The V end loses 5 bases and the J end loses 9 bases, and a stretch of 20 bases separates them. For CDR1 and CDR2, the germline V gene lists MDHEN and SYDVKM. The collaborating institutions used their own protocols to collect whole blood in K2EDTA tubes. For TCRbeta analysis, collaborators shipped samples as frozen whole blood, isolated PBMCs, or DNA extracted from either of those sample types. Paper-wide results and their limitations: How much clinical and demographic metadata was included differed by source and by participant, and the metadata was provided uncurated.

The immunoSEQ Assay, a bias-controlled multiplex PCR, was used to amplify TCRbeta CDR3 regions from genomic DNA. The paper's data handling went like this. Within the assay, amplification of reference gene primers was used to estimate how many nucleated cells each sample contained. To quantify the absolute abundance of each unique TCRbeta CDR3 rearrangement, sequence reads were collapsed and filtered. For each sample, productive Simpson clonality was calculated as the square root of Simpson's diversity index across productive rearrangements. TCRdb obtained this table from immuneACCESS and retained in-frame rearrangements with V and J assigned. These tables miss some clones; where compared with another copy, unresolved V genes account for less than half of the shortfall, and the remainder is unexplained. The DNA gave D and trimming, while V, J and clone size come from that table. The sample includes roughly 60,000 clones, with around four fifths observed a single time. The ten biggest clones cover 15% of the sample.

The sample was peripheral blood. The chain is assembled from TRBV28 and TRBJ2-7; the best D guess is TRBD1, with 6 bases matching. This clonotype was sampled from an elderly man with acute or convalescent COVID-19. In nucleotide form, the sequence is TGTGCCAGCAGTCCCCTAATAGAGGGGGTCGGGCAGTACTTC. It codes for CASSPLIEGVGQYF.